The 17 T cell receptor beta chains in this list originate from one sample, sequenced in a study of shared clonotypes between healthy human individuals. Profiling relied on immunoSEQ multiplex PCR, and the TCRdb table lists in-frame clones only, not all of them. The sample shows about 1.4 million clones, around 97% of them seen only once. Sequenced: naive CD4+ T cells sorted from blood. Subset reported: CD45RA+ positively selected. Receptors originate from a man younger than 40 in good health.

This chain connects TRBV7-2 to TRBJ2-1, with no clear D. V lost 2 bases to trimming and J lost 9 bases, with 8 bases between them. This CDR3 region has 12 residues. CDR1 and CDR2 from the germline V gene are SGHTA and FQGNSA. In nucleotides, the CDR3 is TGTGCCAGCAGCTTATTGGGGATTGAGCAGTTCTTC. Residues: CASSLLGIEQFF. Full variable domain (outside the CDR3, taken from reference TRBV7-2 and TRBJ2-1): GAGVSQSPSNKVTEKGKDVELRCDPISGHTALYWYRQSLGQGLEFLIYFQGNSAPDKSGLPSDRFSAERTGGSVSTLTIQRTQQEDSAVYLCASSLLGIEQFFGPGTRLTVL.

There are a few counts of this clone. This sequence joins TRBV19 and TRBJ1-1; D unclear. V lost 3 bases and J lost 6, with 14 bases in between. This CDR3 is 14 amino acids long. Per the germline V gene, CDR1 is LNHDA and CDR2 is SQIVND (reference sequence). The CDR3 reads CASSISGLEAEAFF. In DNA, the CDR3 is TGTGCCAGTAGTATTTCGGGTCTCGAGGCTGAAGCTTTCTTT.

J is TRBJ2-5 and V is TRBV7-8; 7 bases line up with TRBD1. The CDR3 has 19 amino acids. The junction had 16 bases not matched to a gene; V was cut back by 1 base and J by 2 bases. The germline V gene has CDR1 SGHVS and CDR2 FQNEAQ. CDR3 bases: TGTGCCAGCAGCTTAGAAAAAACGTATCGACAGGGCATGCAAGAGACCCAGTACTTC. This translates into CASSLEKTYRQGMQETQYF.

Only one count was recorded for this clone. The rearrangement links TRBV28 to TRBJ1-2; TRBD1 matches at 9 bases. Per the germline V gene, CDR1 is MDHEN and CDR2 is SYDVKM. The V and J ends lost 8 bases and 6 bases, in that order; junction bases with no gene match: 1. CDR3 length: 11 residues. The CDR3 bases are TGTGCCAGCGGGACAGGGAATGGCTACACCTTC. It specifies CASGTGNGYTF.

The chain uses TRBV28 and TRBJ1-2; D is uncertain. Trimming shortened V by 5 bases and J by 4 bases, and 11 bases separated the two germline ends. Germline CDR1 reads MDHEN; CDR2 reads SYDVKM. The CDR3 is 13 amino acids. CDR3 nucleotides: TGTGCCAGCAGTCGCGGCAGCTTCTATGGCTACACCTTC. The encoded protein is CASSRGSFYGYTF.

The V gene is TRBV27, the J gene TRBJ1-1; D gene unclear. From germline, CDR1 is MNHEY and CDR2 SMNVEV (reference sequence). The CDR3 is made up of 16 amino acids. V dropped 5 bases and J dropped 1 base, with 17 bases sitting between them. The CDR3 sequence is CASSPRTGTGNTEAFF. CDR3 bases: TGTGCCAGCAGTCCCCGGACCGGAACGGGGAACACTGAAGCTTTCTTT.

This chain connects TRBV5-4 to TRBJ1-2; D is perhaps TRBD1 (5 bases). The V and J ends lost 5 bases and 0 bases respectively, with 14 bases between them. CDR3 length: 15 amino acids. Germline loops: CDR1 SGHNT, CDR2 YYREEE (reference sequence). As DNA, the CDR3 is TGTGCCAGCAGTCCGAGGGGATCCGCTAACTATGGCTACACCTTC. It yields the protein CASSPRGSANYGYTF. Full variable domain (missing parts from reference TRBV5-4 and TRBJ1-2): ETGVTQSPTHLIKTRGQQVTLRCSSQSGHNTVSWYQQALGQGPQFIFQYYREEENGRGNFPPRFSGLQFPNYSSELNVNALELDDSALYLCASSPRGSANYGYTFGSGTRLTVV.

DNA for the CDR3: TGCGCCAGCAGCCATTCCCCCGGGACAGGGAACTATGGCTACACCTTC. The encoded protein is CASSHSPGTGNYGYTF. The chain links TRBV4-3 to TRBJ1-2; 9 bases match TRBD1. After removal of 3 bases from V and 2 bases from J, the junction contained 7 bases not matched to a gene. The CDR3 covers 16 residues. Per germline, CDR1 LGHNA and CDR2 YSLEER.

The chain combines TRBV5-1 with TRBJ2-1; possibly TRBD2 for D (6 bases). The V end was cut by 0 bases, the J end by 6 bases, with 10 bases between. Germline V gene data show CDR1 as SGHRS and CDR2 as YFSETQ. This CDR3 region has 14 residues. DNA of the CDR3: TGCGCCAGCAGCTTGGCGCGGGGTATCAATGAGCAGTTCTTC. Translation: CASSLARGINEQFF.

The chain recombines TRBV15 with TRBJ2-2; D unclear. This CDR3 has 14 amino acids. Trimming shortened V by 0 bases and J by 9 bases, and 11 bases separated the two germline ends. Germline V gene data show CDR1 as LNHNV and CDR2 as YYDKDF (reference sequence). The CDR3 reads CATSRDFGRRELFF. The CDR3 DNA is TGTGCCACCAGCAGAGATTTTGGCAGGAGGGAGCTGTTTTTT.

The rearrangement joins TRBV7-3 to TRBJ1-6; no reliable D call. This CDR3 is 12 amino acids long. Germline loops: CDR1 SGHTA, CDR2 FQGTGA. Trimming took off 3 bases at V and 8 bases at J, with 5 bases between the two ends. The CDR3 nucleotides are TGTGCCAGCAGCTTTCTCGATTCACCCCTCCACTTT. It is translated as CASSFLDSPLHF.

The J gene is TRBJ2-7, the V gene TRBV29-1, with 12 nucleotides matching TRBD2. CDR3 length: 16 amino acids. Per germline, CDR1 SQVTM and CDR2 ANQGSEA. V dropped 7 bases and J dropped 0; count of bases not matched to a gene: 10. The CDR3: CSGAGLAGGPSYEQYF. DNA for the CDR3: TGCAGCGGGGCGGGACTAGCGGGCGGACCCTCCTACGAGCAGTACTTC.

The J gene is TRBJ2-1, the V gene TRBV7-3; 9 bases map to TRBD1. The CDR3 has 13 residues. V lost 6 bases and J lost 8; bases outside the gene matches: 5. CDR1 SGHTA and CDR2 FQGTGA come from the germline V gene. CDR3 sequence reads: CASSPDRGYEQFF. The CDR3 DNA reads TGTGCCAGCAGTCCGGACAGGGGCTATGAGCAGTTCTTC.

In its sample, this clone was seen once. The chain links TRBV9 to TRBJ1-1, with 9 bases lining up with TRBD1. Germline V CDR1 and CDR2: SGDLS, YYNGEE. The V segment lost 0 bases and the J segment 6 bases; nucleotides outside the gene matches: 6. This CDR3 is 15 amino acids long. In DNA, the CDR3 is TGTGCCAGCAGCGTAGGGGGACAGGGCTTCGCTGAAGCTTTCTTT. Translation: CASSVGGQGFAEAFF.

This sequence joins TRBV5-1 and TRBJ1-4, with TRBD1 as a possible D gene (6 bases). Germline V gives CDR1 SGHRS, CDR2 YFSETQ. CDR3 length equals 14 residues. V lost 4 bases, J lost 7 bases, and 14 bases lay in between. CDR3 region: CASSRTGMSEKLFF. The CDR3 DNA reads as TGCGCCAGCAGCCGTACAGGGATGAGTGAAAAACTGTTTTTT.

The rearrangement joins TRBV5-4 to TRBJ1-2; unclear D gene. V was trimmed by 4 bases and J by 1 base, leaving 11 bases between them. Germline V gene data show CDR1 as SGHNT and CDR2 as YYREEE (reference sequence). CDR3 length: 14 amino acids. CDR3 coding DNA: TGTGCCAGCAGCCCGGACGGTGATAACTATGGCTACACCTTC. Its protein product is CASSPDGDNYGYTF.

The sample holds one count of this clone. This chain joins TRBV9 and TRBJ2-7, with 7 bases aligning to TRBD2. Losses at the gene ends were 0 bases for V and 2 bases for J; bases not matched to a gene: 11. Germline values: CDR1 SGDLS, CDR2 YYNGEE. The CDR3 totals 17 residues. CDR3 protein: CASSVGRGGSRTYEQYF. The DNA of the CDR3 is TGTGCCAGCAGCGTAGGGCGTGGCGGGAGTCGCACCTACGAGCAGTACTTC.